Each of the 21 T cell receptor beta chains below was sequenced from the same sample in a study of blood T cells in healthy people across ages. A second about 6 to 12 cycle PCR used barcoded and J-beta primers. A single record per CDR3 protein comes from TCRdb applying MiXCR to the 5' RACE reads. Of around 970,000 distinct CDR3 sequences listed, about 51% were seen once; the top ten hold over 20%. Input material: blood. The receptors were gathered from an older woman in good health.

This clonotype was seen once. The chain has TRBV28 and TRBJ2-1; weak D call: TRBD1 (6 bases). The CDR3 contains 14 residues. V lost 2 bases, J lost 13 bases, and 18 bases lay in between. Per the germline V gene, CDR1 is MDHEN and CDR2 is SYDVKM. CDR3 amino acids: CASSLPPEGETQFF. The CDR3 DNA follows: TGTGCCAGCAGTTTACCACCTGAGGGGGAGACCCAGTTCTTC.

The chain has TRBV4-3 and TRBJ1-2; 7 bases are shared with TRBD1. With 0 bases clipped from V and 4 bases from J, the junction kept 2 bases outside the gene matches. The germline gives CDR1 LGHNA, CDR2 YSLEER. The CDR3 has 14 amino acids. CDR3 sequence reads: CASSQEGGTYGYTF. The CDR3 region has the DNA TGCGCCAGCAGCCAAGAAGGGGGCACCTATGGCTACACCTTC.

This chain connects TRBV6-2 or TRBV6-3 to TRBJ2-7; 9 bases align to TRBD2. The V and J ends lost 4 bases and 0 bases, in that order; junction bases with no gene match: 13. Germline CDR1 MNHEY, CDR2 SVGEGT. CDR3 length: 18 residues. The CDR3 coding sequence is TGTGCCAGCAGTTCGGCCAGCGGGAGGCCTAGGAGCTCCTACGAGCAGTACTTC. This encodes CASSSASGRPRSSYEQYF.

The gene calls are TRBV9 and TRBJ2-5; 11 bases are a match to TRBD2. The J call is uncertain, as TRBJ2-7 better fits the DNA end. This CDR3 is built from 16 residues. Germline CDR1 SGDLS, CDR2 YYNGEE. This CDR3 is CASSVGTSGRLYEQYF. The CDR3 DNA follows: TGTGCCAGCAGCGTAGGGACTAGCGGGCGTCTGTACGAGCAGTACTTC.

This clonotype turned up a few times. This sequence joins TRBV29-1 and TRBJ2-1, with D perhaps TRBD1 or TRBD2 (5 bases each). Germline CDR1 is SQVTM and CDR2 is ANQGSEA. The V end was cut by 5 bases, the J end by 6 bases, with 11 bases between. The CDR3 has 12 amino acids. This CDR3 reads CSVLIGTNEQFF. The CDR3 DNA follows: TGCAGCGTTCTTATAGGGACCAATGAGCAGTTCTTC.

This chain links TRBV25-1 with TRBJ2-5; D tentatively reads TRBD1 or TRBD2 (5 bases each). Looked up from germline, CDR1 is MGHDK and CDR2 is SYGVNS. V lost 0 bases, J lost 11 bases, and 13 bases lay in between. The CDR3 loop spans 13 amino acids. The CDR3 region is CASSEYRGDEQYF. The CDR3 DNA reads as TGTGCCAGCAGTGAATATCGAGGGGATGAGCAGTACTTC.

This clonotype showed up just a few times. V is TRBV7-6 and J is TRBJ2-1, with no clear D. Deletions cut 2 bases from V and 7 bases from J, with 12 bases between. The CDR3 runs to 14 residues. Germline V lookup: CDR1 SGHVS, CDR2 FNYEAQ. CDR3 protein: CASSLRADGNEQFF. DNA for the CDR3: TGTGCCAGCAGCTTAAGGGCCGATGGTAATGAGCAGTTCTTC. Filled out from reference TRBV7-6 and TRBJ2-1, the complete variable domain reads GAGVSQSPRYKVTKRGQDVALRCDPISGHVSLYWYRQALGQGPEFLTYFNYEAQQDKSGLPNDRFSAERPEGSISTLTIQRTEQRDSAMYRCASSLRADGNEQFFGPGTRLTVL.

The chain couples TRBV7-2 to TRBJ2-7, with 9 bases aligning to TRBD2. V trimming: 7 bases; J trimming: 0 bases; junction bases outside the gene matches: 19. CDR1 and CDR2 (germline): SGHTA, FQGNSA. This CDR3 is 19 amino acids long. The CDR3 is CASTKLSGLAHASSYEQYF. Here the CDR3 DNA reads TGTGCCAGCACCAAATTGTCGGGACTAGCCCATGCGAGCTCCTACGAGCAGTACTTC.

This clonotype has a handful of counts. The chain links TRBV12-3 or TRBV12-4 to TRBJ2-3; possible D gene TRBD2, 6 bases. V lost 6 bases and J lost 4, with 14 bases in between. The CDR3 is 14 residues long. The CDR3 here is CASSLGGPPDTQYF. For the CDR3, the DNA is TGTGCCAGCAGCCTCGGAGGGCCGCCAGATACGCAGTATTTT.

There are a few counts of this clonotype. The V and J genes are TRBV28 and TRBJ2-1; 9 nucleotides agree with TRBD2. Trimming removed 5 bases from V and 3 bases from J; junction bases left unmatched: 2. This CDR3 has 14 residues. Germline lookup yields CDR1 MDHEN and CDR2 SYDVKM. This CDR3 is CASSERGDYNEQFF. The CDR3 region has the DNA TGTGCCAGCAGTGAGCGGGGGGACTACAATGAGCAGTTCTTC.

This chain joins TRBV20-1 and TRBJ2-7; D gene unclear. V lost 6 bases and J 3 bases, leaving 15 bases between the germline ends. Germline CDR1 DFQATT, CDR2 SNEGSKA (reference sequence). The CDR3 is made up of 13 amino acids. The CDR3 region has the DNA TGCAGTGCAAAAGCTGGGGTATACTACGAGCAGTACTTC. This sequence encodes CSAKAGVYYEQYF.

This sequence joins TRBV29-1 and TRBJ2-2; unclear D gene. The CDR3 runs 12 residues. With 0 bases removed from V and 3 bases from J, the gap between germline ends came to 2 bases. Germline CDR1 reads SQVTM; CDR2 reads ANQGSEA. The CDR3 loop is CSVEEDTGELFF. In DNA form, the CDR3 reads TGCAGCGTTGAAGAAGACACCGGGGAGCTGTTTTTT.

The CDR3, as DNA: TGTGCCACCAGTGATCCCCATAGCGGAGCCGTCAATGAGCAGTTCTTC. Translating gives CATSDPHSGAVNEQFF. The genes are TRBV24-1 and TRBJ2-1, with D possibly matching TRBD2 (6 bases). The CDR3 is made up of 16 amino acids. Trimming took off 3 bases at V and 6 bases at J, with 17 bases between the two ends. Germline loops: CDR1 KGHDR, CDR2 SFDVKD.

Here the CDR3 reads CASSLEWVGANVLTF. The CDR3 DNA sequence: TGTGCCAGCAGCCTCGAATGGGTCGGGGCCAACGTCCTGACTTTC. The rearrangement uses TRBV14 and TRBJ2-6; no firm D call. The CDR3 runs 15 residues. Between the trimmed V and J ends, which lost 4 bases and 4 bases, there was a span of 11 bases. Germline-derived CDR1 and CDR2 are SGHDN and FVKESK.

The V gene is TRBV5-1, the J gene TRBJ1-4; unclear D gene. Germline loops: CDR1 SGHRS, CDR2 YFSETQ. V lost 6 bases to trimming and J lost 12 bases, with 18 bases between them. This CDR3 is 13 amino acids long. The CDR3 DNA reads TGCGCCAGCACCACTGGCGGCGCTGGGGAACTGTTTTTT. This codes for CASTTGGAGELFF.

The chain employs TRBV7-2 and TRBJ1-2; possibly TRBD1 for D (5 bases). With 0 bases removed from V and 8 bases from J, the gap between germline ends came to 13 bases. From germline, CDR1 is SGHTA and CDR2 FQGNSA. CDR3 length: 14 amino acids. Here the CDR3 reads CASSLAGRVEGYTF. CDR3 coding DNA: TGTGCCAGCAGCTTAGCCGGCAGGGTTGAAGGCTACACCTTC.

This clonotype was counted between two and nine times. The CDR3 protein is CASSPGTISYNEQFF. The CDR3 nucleotides read TGTGCCAGCAGTCCCGGAACAATTTCCTACAATGAGCAGTTCTTC. The V and J genes are TRBV27 and TRBJ2-1, with D unresolved. Deletions cut 5 bases from V and 1 base from J, with 12 bases between. CDR3 size: 15 residues. Germline V gene sequence: CDR1 MNHEY, CDR2 SMNVEV (reference sequence).

In this sample, this clonotype turned up a few times. CDR3 in amino acids: CASSPTPSRGLDGYTF. The CDR3 region has the DNA TGTGCCAGCAGTCCCACCCCTTCCAGGGGGCTCGATGGCTACACCTTC. This rearrangement joins TRBV12-3 or TRBV12-4 to TRBJ1-2; TRBD1 matches 8 bases. The CDR3 is 16 residues long. Losses at the gene ends were 5 bases for V and 6 bases for J; bases not matched to a gene: 14.

This clonotype turned up a few times. This chain uses TRBV20-1 with TRBJ2-5; 8 bases align to TRBD2. Germline CDR1 and CDR2: DFQATT and SNEGSKA (reference sequence). V lost 0 bases to trimming and J lost 2 bases; unmatched junction nucleotides: 5. The CDR3 runs 15 residues. The DNA of the CDR3 is TGCAGTGCTAGAGATCTCGGCGGGGGGCAAGAGACCCAGTACTTC. This encodes CSARDLGGGQETQYF.

V and J are TRBV6-5 and TRBJ2-7; TRBD2 might be the D (5 bases). The CDR3 is made up of 13 amino acids. Germline CDR1 MNHEY, CDR2 SVGAGI. The V and J ends lost 6 bases and 2 bases respectively, with 11 bases between them. This CDR3 is CASRKTAAYEQYF. The CDR3 bases are TGTGCCAGCAGAAAAACAGCGGCCTACGAGCAGTACTTC.

This clonotype has more than one count but fewer than ten. The chain recombines TRBV12-3 or TRBV12-4 with TRBJ2-1, with 7 bases aligning to TRBD2. The V and J ends lost 8 bases and 4 bases, in that order; junction bases with no gene match: 8. The CDR3 consists of 14 residues. In DNA form, the CDR3 reads TGTGCCAGCTTAGCGGGCCCAGGGTACAATGAGCAGTTCTTC. Translated: CASLAGPGYNEQFF.